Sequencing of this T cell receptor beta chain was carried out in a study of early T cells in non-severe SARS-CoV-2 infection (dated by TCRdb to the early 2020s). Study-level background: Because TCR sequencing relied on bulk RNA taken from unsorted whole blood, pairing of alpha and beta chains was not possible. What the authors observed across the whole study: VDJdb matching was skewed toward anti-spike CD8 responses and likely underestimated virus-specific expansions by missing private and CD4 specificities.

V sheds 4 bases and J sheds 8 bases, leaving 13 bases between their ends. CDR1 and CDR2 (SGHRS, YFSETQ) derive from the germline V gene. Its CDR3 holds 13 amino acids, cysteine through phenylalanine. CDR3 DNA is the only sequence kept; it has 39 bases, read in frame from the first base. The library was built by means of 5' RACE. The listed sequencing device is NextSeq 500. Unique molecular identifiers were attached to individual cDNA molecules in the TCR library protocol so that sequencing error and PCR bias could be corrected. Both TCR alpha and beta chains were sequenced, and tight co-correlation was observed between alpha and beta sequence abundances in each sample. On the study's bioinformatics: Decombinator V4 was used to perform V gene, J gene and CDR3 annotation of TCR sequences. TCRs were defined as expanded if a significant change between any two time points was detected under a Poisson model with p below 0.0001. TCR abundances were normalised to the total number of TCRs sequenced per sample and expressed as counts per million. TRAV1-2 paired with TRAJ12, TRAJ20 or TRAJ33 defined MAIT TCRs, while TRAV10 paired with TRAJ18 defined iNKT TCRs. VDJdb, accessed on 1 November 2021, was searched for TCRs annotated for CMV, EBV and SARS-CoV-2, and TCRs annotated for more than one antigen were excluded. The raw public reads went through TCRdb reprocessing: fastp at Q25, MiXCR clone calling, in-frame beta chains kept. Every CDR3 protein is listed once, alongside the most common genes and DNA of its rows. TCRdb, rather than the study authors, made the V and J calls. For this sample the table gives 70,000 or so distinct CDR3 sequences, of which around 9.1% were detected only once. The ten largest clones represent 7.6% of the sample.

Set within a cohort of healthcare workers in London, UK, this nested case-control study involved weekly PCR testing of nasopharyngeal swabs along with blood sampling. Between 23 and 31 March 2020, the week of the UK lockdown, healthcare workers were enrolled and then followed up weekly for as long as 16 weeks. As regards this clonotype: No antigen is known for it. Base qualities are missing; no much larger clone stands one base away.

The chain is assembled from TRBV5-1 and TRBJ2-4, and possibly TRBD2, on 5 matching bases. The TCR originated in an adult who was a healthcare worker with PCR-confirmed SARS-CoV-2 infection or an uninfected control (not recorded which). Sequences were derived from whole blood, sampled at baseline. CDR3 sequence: CASSPSGVDIQYF. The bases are TGCGCCAGCAGCCCGTCCGGGGTTGACATTCAGTACTTC.